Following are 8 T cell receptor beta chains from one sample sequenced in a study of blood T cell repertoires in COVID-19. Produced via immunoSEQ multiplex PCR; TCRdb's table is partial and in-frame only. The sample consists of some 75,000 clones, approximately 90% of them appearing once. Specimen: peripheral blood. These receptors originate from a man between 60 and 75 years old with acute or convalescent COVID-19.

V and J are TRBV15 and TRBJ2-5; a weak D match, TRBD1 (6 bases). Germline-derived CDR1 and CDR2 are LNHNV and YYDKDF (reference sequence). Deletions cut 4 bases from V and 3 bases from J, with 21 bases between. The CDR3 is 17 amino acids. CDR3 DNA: TGTGCCACCAGCAACCCCAGTCGGCAGGGGTTGAAAGAGACCCAGTACTTC. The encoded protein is CATSNPSRQGLKETQYF.

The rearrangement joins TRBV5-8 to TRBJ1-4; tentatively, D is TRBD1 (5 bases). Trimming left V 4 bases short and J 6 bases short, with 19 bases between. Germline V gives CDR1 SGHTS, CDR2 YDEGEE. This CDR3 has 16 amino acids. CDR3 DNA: TGTGCCAGCAGCCTGGGAGCAGCGGGGCGAGATGAAAAACTGTTTTTT. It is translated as CASSLGAAGRDEKLFF.

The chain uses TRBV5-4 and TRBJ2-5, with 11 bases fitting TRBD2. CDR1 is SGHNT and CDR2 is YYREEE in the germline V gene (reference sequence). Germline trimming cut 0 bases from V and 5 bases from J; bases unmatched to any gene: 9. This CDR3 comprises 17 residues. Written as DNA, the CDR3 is TGTGCCAGCAGCTTGGGGTCTAGCGGGAGGTTGTTGGAGACCCAGTACTTC. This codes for CASSLGSSGRLLETQYF.

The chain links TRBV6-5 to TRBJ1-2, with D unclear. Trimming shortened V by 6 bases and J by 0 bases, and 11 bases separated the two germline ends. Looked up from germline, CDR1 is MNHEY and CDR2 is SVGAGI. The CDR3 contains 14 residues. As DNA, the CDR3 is TGTGCCAGCAGGAGAGGGCAGGCTAACTATGGCTACACCTTC. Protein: CASRRGQANYGYTF.

This chain's CDR3 is CSAGQGASYEQYF. CDR3 DNA sequence: TGCAGCGCTGGACAGGGGGCGTCGTACGAGCAGTACTTC. The chain uses TRBV29-1 and TRBJ2-7; 11 nucleotides line up with TRBD1. Germline-derived CDR1 and CDR2 are SQVTM and ANQGSEA. V lost 7 bases to trimming and J lost 4 bases; unmatched junction nucleotides: 6. The CDR3 length is 13 residues.

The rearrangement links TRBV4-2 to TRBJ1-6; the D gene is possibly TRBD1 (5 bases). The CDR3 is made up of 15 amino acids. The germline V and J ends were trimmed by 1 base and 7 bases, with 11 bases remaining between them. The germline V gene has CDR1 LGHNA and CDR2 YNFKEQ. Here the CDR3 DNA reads TGTGCCAGCAGCCAAGCCCCAGGGTGGAATTCACCCCTCCACTTT. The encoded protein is CASSQAPGWNSPLHF.

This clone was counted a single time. The chain's CDR3 is CASSPTASTDTQYF. For the CDR3, the DNA is TGTGCCAGCAGTCCGACAGCTAGCACAGATACGCAGTATTTT. V is TRBV5-6 and J is TRBJ2-3, with TRBD1 as a possible D gene (5 bases). The V gene's germline CDR1 is SGHDT and CDR2 YYEEEE. The CDR3 has 14 amino acids. The V and J ends lost 5 bases and 0 bases respectively, with 10 bases between them. Full variable domain (missing parts from reference TRBV5-6 and TRBJ2-3): DAGVTQSPTHLIKTRGQQVTLRCSPKSGHDTVSWYQQALGQGPQFIFQYYEEEERQRGNFPDRFSGHQFPNYSSELNVNALLLGDSALYLCASSPTASTDTQYFGPGTRLTVL.

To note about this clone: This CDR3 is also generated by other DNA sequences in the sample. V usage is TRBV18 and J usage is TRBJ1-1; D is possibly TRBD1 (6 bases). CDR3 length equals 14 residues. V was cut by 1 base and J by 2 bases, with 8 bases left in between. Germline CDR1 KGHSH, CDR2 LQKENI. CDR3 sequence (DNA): TGTGCCAGCTCACCACAGGGGGAAAACACTGAAGCTTTCTTT. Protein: CASSPQGENTEAFF.